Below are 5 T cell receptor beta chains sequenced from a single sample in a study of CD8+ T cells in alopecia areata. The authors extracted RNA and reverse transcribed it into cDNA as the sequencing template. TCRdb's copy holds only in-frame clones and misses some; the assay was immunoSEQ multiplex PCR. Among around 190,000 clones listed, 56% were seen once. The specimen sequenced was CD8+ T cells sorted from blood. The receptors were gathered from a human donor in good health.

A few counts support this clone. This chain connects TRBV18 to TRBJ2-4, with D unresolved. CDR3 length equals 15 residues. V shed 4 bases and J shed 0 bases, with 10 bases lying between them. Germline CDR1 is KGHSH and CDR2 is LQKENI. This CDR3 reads CASSLTMGAKNIQYF. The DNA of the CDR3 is TGTGCCAGCTCACTGACAATGGGAGCCAAAAACATTCAGTACTTC.

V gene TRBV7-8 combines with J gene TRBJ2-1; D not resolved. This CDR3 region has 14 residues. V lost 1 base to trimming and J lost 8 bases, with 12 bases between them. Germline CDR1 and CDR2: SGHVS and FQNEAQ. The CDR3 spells CASSLGQSHDEQFF. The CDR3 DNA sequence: TGTGCCAGCAGCTTAGGTCAATCCCATGATGAGCAGTTCTTC.

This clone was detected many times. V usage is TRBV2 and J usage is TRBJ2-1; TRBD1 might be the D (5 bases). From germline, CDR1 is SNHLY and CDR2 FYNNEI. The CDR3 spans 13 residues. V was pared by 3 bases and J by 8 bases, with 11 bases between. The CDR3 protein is CASSDAGIDEQFF. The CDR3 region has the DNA TGTGCCAGCAGTGATGCAGGGATAGATGAGCAGTTCTTC.

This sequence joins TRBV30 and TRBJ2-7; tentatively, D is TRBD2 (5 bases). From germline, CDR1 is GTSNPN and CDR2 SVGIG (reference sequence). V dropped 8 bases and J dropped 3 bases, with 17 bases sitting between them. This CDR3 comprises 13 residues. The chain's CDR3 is CASSPRAGYEQYF. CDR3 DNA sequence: TGTGCCAGCAGTCCGAGGGCAGGCTACGAGCAGTACTTC.

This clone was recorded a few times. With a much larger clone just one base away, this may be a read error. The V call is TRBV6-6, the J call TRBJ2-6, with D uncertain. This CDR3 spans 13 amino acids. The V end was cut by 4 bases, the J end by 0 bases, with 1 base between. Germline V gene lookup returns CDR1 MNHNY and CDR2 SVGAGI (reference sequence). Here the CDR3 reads CASSFSGANVLTF. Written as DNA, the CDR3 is TGTGCCAGCAGTTTCTCTGGGGCCAACGTCCTGACTTTC.